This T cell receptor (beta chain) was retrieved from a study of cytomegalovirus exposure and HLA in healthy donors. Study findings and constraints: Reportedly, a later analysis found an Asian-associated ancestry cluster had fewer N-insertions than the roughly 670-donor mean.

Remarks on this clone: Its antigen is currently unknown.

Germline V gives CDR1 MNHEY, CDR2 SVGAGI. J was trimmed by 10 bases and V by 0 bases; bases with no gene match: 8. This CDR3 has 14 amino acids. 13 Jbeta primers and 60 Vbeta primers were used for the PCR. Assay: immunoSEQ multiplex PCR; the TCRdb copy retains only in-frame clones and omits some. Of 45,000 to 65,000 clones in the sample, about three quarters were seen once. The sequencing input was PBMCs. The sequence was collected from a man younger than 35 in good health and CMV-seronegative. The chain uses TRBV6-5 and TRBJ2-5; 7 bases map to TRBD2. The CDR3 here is CASSYSQGSGFQYF. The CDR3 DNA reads TGTGCCAGCAGTTACTCCCAGGGTAGCGGGTTCCAGTACTTC.